These 29 T cell receptor beta chains originate from one sample sequenced in a study of shared clonotypes between healthy human individuals. Sequencing used immunoSEQ multiplex PCR; TCRdb keeps in-frame clones, though not all of them. The sample holds roughly 2.5 million clones, approximately 90% seen once. What was sequenced was naive CD4+ T cells sorted from blood. Subset here: CD45RA+ positively selected. All receptors derive from a man younger than 30 in good health.

This clone was seen once. The V gene is TRBV5-4, the J gene TRBJ2-3; TRBD1 is a possible D gene (6 bases). Germline V lookup: CDR1 SGHNT, CDR2 YYREEE (reference sequence). There are 16 residues in the CDR3. V was trimmed by 2 bases and J by 4 bases, leaving 17 bases between them. CDR3 amino acids: CASSFYNRVNPDTQYF. The DNA for the CDR3 is TGTGCCAGCAGCTTCTATAACAGGGTAAATCCAGATACGCAGTATTTT.

The V and J genes are TRBV19 and TRBJ2-3; 8 bases line up with TRBD1. This CDR3 has 15 amino acids. Germline V lookup: CDR1 LNHDA, CDR2 SQIVND (reference sequence). V lost 8 bases to trimming and J lost 0 bases; unmatched junction nucleotides: 7. Here the CDR3 reads CASGGQGVSTDTQYF. For the CDR3, the DNA is TGTGCCAGTGGTGGACAGGGAGTGAGCACAGATACGCAGTATTTT.

The genes are TRBV4-3 and TRBJ1-2; D possibly corresponds to TRBD1 (5 bases). The germline V gene encodes CDR1 LGHNA and CDR2 YSLEER. This CDR3 contains 15 residues. V lost 0 bases to trimming and J lost 5 bases, with 13 bases between them. This CDR3 reads CASSQDATENYGYTF. Here the CDR3 DNA reads TGCGCCAGCAGCCAAGACGCGACAGAAAATTATGGCTACACCTTC.

The chain couples TRBV2 to TRBJ1-4, with D perhaps TRBD1 (5 bases). The CDR3 is 15 residues long. The germline V and J ends were trimmed by 2 bases and 1 base, with 8 bases remaining between them. Germline CDR1 and CDR2: SNHLY and FYNNEI. The CDR3 here is CASSELGGTNEKLFF. CDR3 DNA sequence: TGTGCCAGCAGTGAATTGGGGGGAACTAATGAAAAACTGTTTTTT.

The chain uses TRBV7-2 and TRBJ1-5, with 9 bases aligning to TRBD1. The CDR3 runs to 16 residues. From germline, CDR1 is SGHTA and CDR2 FQGNSA. Germline trimming cut 5 bases from V and 6 bases from J; bases unmatched to any gene: 11. CDR3 sequence reads: CASSPHAGQGSQPQHF. The DNA of the CDR3 is TGTGCCAGCAGCCCCCACGCGGGACAGGGTAGTCAGCCCCAGCATTTT.

The V call is TRBV10-3, the J call TRBJ1-5, with 8 positions matching TRBD1. The CDR3 length is 15 residues. V dropped 6 bases and J dropped 3; count of bases not matched to a gene: 7. Looked up from germline, CDR1 is ENHRY and CDR2 is SYGVKD. For the CDR3, the DNA is TGTGCCATCAGGGGCTGGACAGGGAACAATCAGCCCCAGCATTTT. Translated: CAIRGWTGNNQPQHF.

The genes are TRBV6-6 and TRBJ2-1, with TRBD1 matching over 9 bases. V was clipped by 4 bases and J by 7 bases; unmatched bases: 8. Germline V lookup: CDR1 MNHNY, CDR2 SVGAGI (reference sequence). This CDR3 comprises 15 residues. CDR3 protein: CASSSLGTGKNEQFF. CDR3 DNA: TGTGCCAGCAGTTCCCTCGGGACAGGGAAAAATGAGCAGTTCTTC.

The chain carries TRBV9 and TRBJ2-3, with D hard to call. The CDR3 runs 14 residues. Germline loops: CDR1 SGDLS, CDR2 YYNGEE. The V end was cut by 2 bases, the J end by 2 bases, with 9 bases between. The CDR3 DNA follows: TGTGCCAGCAGCGTGCGACTGTCCACAGATACGCAGTATTTT. As protein: CASSVRLSTDTQYF.

The V call is TRBV10-2, the J call TRBJ2-1, with 10 bases aligning to TRBD2. J was trimmed by 2 bases and V by 2 bases; bases with no gene match: 9. Germline V gives CDR1 WSHSY, CDR2 SAAADI. This CDR3 comprises 18 residues. CDR3 protein: CASSEGSGGALAYNEQFF. The CDR3 region has the DNA TGCGCCAGCAGTGAGGGGAGCGGGGGGGCTTTAGCCTACAATGAGCAGTTCTTC.

This chain connects TRBV5-1 to TRBJ2-3; possibly TRBD2 for D (6 bases). V lost 6 bases to trimming and J lost 0 bases, with 11 bases between them. The CDR3 contains 14 residues. Germline V gene lookup returns CDR1 SGHRS and CDR2 YFSETQ. CDR3 nucleotide sequence: TGCGCCAGCAACATGGGGACTAGCACAGATACGCAGTATTTT. Its protein is CASNMGTSTDTQYF. Full variable domain (remainder filled in from reference TRBV5-1 and TRBJ2-3): KAGVTQTPRYLIKTRGQQVTLSCSPISGHRSVSWYQQTPGQGLQFLFEYFSETQRNKGNFPGRFSGRQFSNSRSEMNVSTLELGDSALYLCASNMGTSTDTQYFGPGTRLTVL.

The J gene is TRBJ1-1, the V gene TRBV11-2; weak D call: TRBD1 (6 bases). Germline-derived CDR1 and CDR2 are SGHAT and FQNNGV. The CDR3 has 16 residues. Trimming stripped 3 bases from V and 3 bases from J, with 17 bases between. The DNA of the CDR3 is TGTGCCAGCAGCTTCCCCCCGGGGGGGCTAGACACTGAAGCTTTCTTT. This gives the protein CASSFPPGGLDTEAFF.

This chain joins TRBV2 and TRBJ2-3; D is perhaps TRBD1 (6 bases). Trimming pared 9 bases from V and 2 bases from J, leaving 12 bases between. The CDR3 covers 13 residues. CDR1 and CDR2 (germline): SNHLY, FYNNEI. Here the CDR3 DNA reads TGTGCCAGTCCGGGACAATTCACAGATACGCAGTATTTT. Its translation: CASPGQFTDTQYF.

The V call is TRBV18, the J call TRBJ2-7; D gene unclear. The CDR3 totals 14 residues. The V end was cut by 0 bases, the J end by 5 bases, with 11 bases between. Per the germline V gene, CDR1 is KGHSH and CDR2 is LQKENI. This CDR3 reads CASSPPAARDEQYF. The CDR3 DNA reads TGTGCCAGCTCACCACCGGCAGCCCGAGACGAGCAGTACTTC.

This clone has just a few counts. The sample contains more than one DNA sequence encoding this CDR3. CDR3 coding DNA: TGTGCCAGCAGCTCGGGCTCGGGACAGGGGTTCGAGCAGTACTTC. Translating gives CASSSGSGQGFEQYF. This rearrangement joins TRBV5-4 to TRBJ2-7, with 10 bases matching TRBD1. This CDR3 is built from 15 residues. Germline loops: CDR1 SGHNT, CDR2 YYREEE (reference sequence). J lost 6 bases, V lost 3 bases, and 9 bases had no gene match.

The chain couples TRBV2 to TRBJ2-7, with 7 bases identical to TRBD1. There are 14 residues in the CDR3. V was pared by 6 bases and J by 3 bases, with 8 bases of the junction left unmatched. Germline V lookup: CDR1 SNHLY, CDR2 FYNNEI. The CDR3 spells CASREPTGNYEQYF. Here the CDR3 DNA reads TGTGCCAGCAGGGAACCGACAGGGAACTACGAGCAGTACTTC.

The J gene is TRBJ2-7, the V gene TRBV6-1; no clear D gene. The CDR3 spans 12 residues. Germline-derived CDR1 and CDR2 are MNHNS and SASEGT. The V and J ends lost 1 base and 6 bases respectively, with 7 bases between them. Here the CDR3 DNA reads TGTGCCAGCAGTGAAGAGGTCGGCGAGCAGTACTTC. Amino acids: CASSEEVGEQYF.

The rearrangement uses TRBV7-9 and TRBJ2-7; a weak D match, TRBD1 (5 bases). Germline values: CDR1 SEHNR, CDR2 FQNEAQ (reference sequence). Trimming shortened V by 3 bases and J by 3 bases, and 12 bases separated the two germline ends. The CDR3 loop spans 14 amino acids. In DNA, the CDR3 is TGTGCCAGCAGCTTTCGCGGACAAGACTACGAGCAGTACTTC. It is translated as CASSFRGQDYEQYF.

V usage is TRBV5-1 and J usage is TRBJ2-3; 7 nucleotides match TRBD1. V shed 2 bases and J 3 bases; nucleotides not matched to a gene: 3. The CDR3 totals 14 residues. Germline CDR1 reads SGHRS; CDR2 reads YFSETQ. CDR3 nucleotides: TGCGCCAGCAGCTTCGACAGGGTGACAGATACGCAGTATTTT. Its protein product is CASSFDRVTDTQYF.

V usage is TRBV18 and J usage is TRBJ2-1, with 12 bases lining up with TRBD2. Germline lookup yields CDR1 KGHSH and CDR2 LQKENI. CDR3 length: 17 amino acids. The ends lost 4 bases at V and 0 bases at J; junction bases unmatched: 4. The CDR3 is CASSQTLAGGSYNEQFF. CDR3 nucleotide sequence: TGTGCCAGCTCACAGACACTAGCGGGAGGCTCCTACAATGAGCAGTTCTTC.

The chain recombines TRBV18 with TRBJ1-1; D gene unclear. Germline lookup yields CDR1 KGHSH and CDR2 LQKENI. The CDR3 length is 13 residues. The ends were cut back, 2 bases at V and 10 bases at J, with 14 bases in the middle. CDR3 residues: CASSPSDTRGAFF. Written as DNA, the CDR3 is TGTGCCAGCTCACCATCAGACACGCGCGGAGCTTTCTTT.

The gene calls are TRBV6-4 and TRBJ1-1; 9 nucleotides agree with TRBD1. Unmatched junction bases numbered 0, after V lost 3 bases and J lost 1 base. CDR3 length: 14 amino acids. Germline V lookup: CDR1 MRHNA, CDR2 SNTAGT. The DNA for the CDR3 is TGTGCCAGCAGTGAGGGACAGGGGAACACTGAAGCTTTCTTT. Residues: CASSEGQGNTEAFF.

In its sample, this clone was seen once. This chain joins TRBV13 and TRBJ2-3; 10 bases are a match to TRBD2. The germline V gene encodes CDR1 PRHDT and CDR2 FYEKMQ (reference sequence). The ends lost 5 bases at V and 1 base at J; junction bases unmatched: 3. CDR3 length: 15 residues. CDR3: CASSVGLAGTDTQYF. The CDR3 DNA reads TGTGCCAGCAGCGTCGGACTAGCGGGCACAGATACGCAGTATTTT. Supplemented by reference TRBV13 and TRBJ2-3, the full variable domain reads AAGVIQSPRHLIKEKRETATLKCYPIPRHDTVYWYQQGPGQDPQFLISFYEKMQSDKGSIPDRFSAQQFSDYHSELNMSSLELGDSALYFCASSVGLAGTDTQYFGPGTRLTVL.

The chain is built from TRBV27 and TRBJ2-7, with D possibly being TRBD2 (7 bases). The CDR3 runs 15 residues. V gave up 1 base and J gave up 6 bases, with 16 bases separating them. Germline V gene lookup returns CDR1 MNHEY and CDR2 SMNVEV (reference sequence). The CDR3 is CASSLLAQGRGEQYF. The DNA for the CDR3 is TGTGCCAGCAGTTTATTAGCGCAGGGGAGGGGCGAGCAGTACTTC.

The gene calls are TRBV4-1 and TRBJ1-6; D not resolved. Looked up from germline, CDR1 is MGHRA and CDR2 is YSYEKL. The CDR3 consists of 14 residues. V was trimmed by 3 bases and J by 9 bases, leaving 12 bases between them. The CDR3 DNA sequence: TGCGCCAGCAGCCACTCCCCGGTCGCTTCACCCCTCCACTTT. Its translation is CASSHSPVASPLHF.

J is TRBJ2-3 and V is TRBV7-3; TRBD2 aligns across 8 bases. The germline V gene encodes CDR1 SGHTA and CDR2 FQGTGA. With V trimmed by 4 bases and J by 8 bases, 14 bases remained unmatched. The CDR3 covers 16 residues. In DNA form, the CDR3 reads TGTGCCAGCAGCTCCCTACAGCGGGGGACCGGGAGTACGCAGTATTTT. Its translation: CASSSLQRGTGSTQYF.

The V call is TRBV5-1, the J call TRBJ2-2; D possibly corresponds to TRBD2 (7 bases). CDR3 length: 16 amino acids. The germline CDR1 and CDR2 sequences are SGHRS and YFSETQ. Trimming removed 2 bases at V and 3 bases at J, with 14 bases between. The CDR3 nucleotides are TGCGCCAGCAGCTTAAGGGGGGGCGAGTACACCGGGGAGCTGTTTTTT. This gives the protein CASSLRGGEYTGELFF. The full variable domain, its missing parts supplied by reference TRBV5-1 and TRBJ2-2, is KAGVTQTPRYLIKTRGQQVTLSCSPISGHRSVSWYQQTPGQGLQFLFEYFSETQRNKGNFPGRFSGRQFSNSRSEMNVSTLELGDSALYLCASSLRGGEYTGELFFGEGSRLTVL.

V gene TRBV11-3 combines with J gene TRBJ2-2; 7 bases map to TRBD1. CDR3 length: 14 amino acids. V lost 2 bases, J lost 7 bases, and 4 bases stayed unmatched. Per germline, CDR1 SGHNT and CDR2 YENEEA. The CDR3 sequence: CASSLQGEDGELFF. CDR3 nucleotides: TGTGCCAGCAGCTTACAGGGGGAAGACGGGGAGCTGTTTTTT.

V is TRBV27 and J is TRBJ1-6, with a weak D call TRBD1 (5 bases). This CDR3 region has 15 residues. CDR1 is MNHEY, CDR2 SMNVEV, per germline (reference sequence). Trimming stripped 2 bases from V and 10 bases from J, with 15 bases between. In nucleotides, the CDR3 is TGTGCCAGCAGTTTAGTACAGGTTGGCGGATCACCCCTCCACTTT. This codes for CASSLVQVGGSPLHF.

This chain links TRBV7-9 with TRBJ2-5, with D perhaps given as TRBD1 or TRBD2 (5 bases each). Between the trimmed V and J ends, which lost 4 bases and 1 base, there was a span of 10 bases. The CDR3 runs 14 residues. From germline, CDR1 is SEHNR and CDR2 FQNEAQ (reference sequence). CDR3 in amino acids: CASSSGRIQETQYF. The DNA of the CDR3 is TGTGCCAGCAGCTCGGGACGGATCCAAGAGACCCAGTACTTC.